The rows below give T cell receptor beta chains drawn from one sample of a study of T-cell memory formation after mild COVID-19. TCRdb reprocessed the 5' RACE reads via MiXCR and lists one record per CDR3 protein. The sample holds some 350,000 distinct CDR3 sequences; 10% to 15% are singletons and the top ten take 20% to 25%. The sequencing input was PBMCs or a T cell subset sorted from them (not recorded which). The receptors shown here come from a man aged 18 to 29 who had mild COVID-19 (a few samples of this study predate the infection). Cell type and time point are not known. CDR3s include the opening cysteine and the closing phenylalanine or tryptophan. Each record gives: CDR3 DNA, CDR3 protein, D gene, clone size, J gene, V gene. The D gene is left open where the match is weak. Expanded clones get a size class; other rows say once, few or many, or leave the size out.

CDR3 DNA: TGCGCCAGCAGCTCGACAGGGACTTTTGGCTACACCTTC; CDR3 protein: CASSSTGTFGYTF; D gene: TRBD1; clone size: -; J gene: TRBJ1-2; V gene: TRBV5-1
CDR3 DNA: TGTGCCAGCAGCTTAGTACGGTACACCGGGGAGCTGTTTTTT; CDR3 protein: CASSLVRYTGELFF; D gene: -; clone size: -; J gene: TRBJ2-2; V gene: TRBV7-2
CDR3 DNA: TGTGCCAGCAGCACCGGCCCTGGACTAGCGCCAGATACGCAGTATTTT; CDR3 protein: CASSTGPGLAPDTQYF; D gene: TRBD2; clone size: few; J gene: TRBJ2-3; V gene: TRBV6-2/TRBV6-3
CDR3 DNA: TGTGCCAGCAGCTTAGGACTACGGACACTAAGGAACACCGGGGAGCTGTTTTTT; CDR3 protein: CASSLGLRTLRNTGELFF; D gene: -; clone size: -; J gene: TRBJ2-2; V gene: TRBV7-9
CDR3 DNA: TGTGCCAGCACCCAGGACAGGGGTAATGAAAAACTGTTTTTT; CDR3 protein: CASTQDRGNEKLFF; D gene: TRBD1; clone size: many; J gene: TRBJ1-4; V gene: TRBV11-2
CDR3 DNA: TGTGCCAGCAGTTACACAAGGACAGGGGCGACGAACAATGAGCAGTTCTTC; CDR3 protein: CASSYTRTGATNNEQFF; D gene: TRBD1; clone size: few; J gene: TRBJ2-1; V gene: TRBV6-5
CDR3 DNA: TGTGCCACCAGTGTCGGGGGCACAGATACGCAGTATTTT; CDR3 protein: CATSVGGTDTQYF; D gene: -; clone size: many; J gene: TRBJ2-3; V gene: TRBV24-1
CDR3 DNA: TGTGCCAGCAGTTCAACTACAGGGAGCGGCTACACCTTC; CDR3 protein: CASSSTTGSGYTF; D gene: -; clone size: -; J gene: TRBJ1-2; V gene: TRBV6-5
CDR3 DNA: TGTGCCAGCAGGGGACTAGCGAACACAGATACGCAGTATTTT; CDR3 protein: CASRGLANTDTQYF; D gene: TRBD2; clone size: many; J gene: TRBJ2-3; V gene: TRBV7-2
CDR3 DNA: TGTGCCAGCAGCCAGCGACAGCCCCCCTACGAGCAGTACTTC; CDR3 protein: CASSQRQPPYEQYF; D gene: -; clone size: few; J gene: TRBJ2-7; V gene: TRBV5-4
CDR3 DNA: TGTGCCAGCAGCTTAATGGGGGGAGACACAGATACGCAGTATTTT; CDR3 protein: CASSLMGGDTDTQYF; D gene: -; clone size: few; J gene: TRBJ2-3; V gene: TRBV7-3
CDR3 DNA: TGTGCCAGCAGCTTCGGTTCACCCCTCCACTTT; CDR3 protein: CASSFGSPLHF; D gene: -; clone size: few; J gene: TRBJ1-6; V gene: TRBV7-2
CDR3 DNA: TGTGCCAGCAGCCAAGATTCACAGGGTTTGGCCTTC; CDR3 protein: CASSQDSQGLAF; D gene: -; clone size: -; J gene: TRBJ1-2; V gene: TRBV3-1
CDR3 DNA: TGCAGTGCTCCAGGGGAGCTAGCGTCTCGCTACGAGCAGTACTTC; CDR3 protein: CSAPGELASRYEQYF; D gene: -; clone size: few; J gene: TRBJ2-7; V gene: TRBV20-1
CDR3 DNA: TGCAGCGTTGCAGGGGAGAACTATGGCTACACCTTC; CDR3 protein: CSVAGENYGYTF; D gene: -; clone size: -; J gene: TRBJ1-2; V gene: TRBV29-1
CDR3 DNA: TGTGCCAGCAGCTCCCCCCGGGCTGAAGCTTTCTTT; CDR3 protein: CASSSPRAEAFF; D gene: -; clone size: -; J gene: TRBJ1-1; V gene: TRBV7-9
CDR3 DNA: TGTGCCAGCAGCTTAGCAGGGACACATCAGCCCCAGCATTTT; CDR3 protein: CASSLAGTHQPQHF; D gene: -; clone size: -; J gene: TRBJ1-5; V gene: TRBV7-6
CDR3 DNA: TGTGCCAGCAGCTTAGTACCGGGCTACGAGCAGTACTTC; CDR3 protein: CASSLVPGYEQYF; D gene: -; clone size: few; J gene: TRBJ2-7; V gene: TRBV11-1
CDR3 DNA: TGCGCCAGCAGCTTGACCGGGACAGGCAAAAACATTCAGTACTTC; CDR3 protein: CASSLTGTGKNIQYF; D gene: TRBD1; clone size: -; J gene: TRBJ2-4; V gene: TRBV5-1
CDR3 DNA: TGTGCCAGCAGGACTAACTATGGCTACACCTTC; CDR3 protein: CASRTNYGYTF; D gene: -; clone size: -; J gene: TRBJ1-2; V gene: TRBV6-2/TRBV6-3
CDR3 DNA: TGTGCCAGCAGCGCGGACAGGGGGATACATCAGCCCCAGCATTTT; CDR3 protein: CASSADRGIHQPQHF; D gene: TRBD1; clone size: few; J gene: TRBJ1-5; V gene: TRBV7-8
CDR3 DNA: TGTGCCATCAGTTCATTCGGGACTAGCGTGGAAGAGACCCAGTACTTC; CDR3 protein: CAISSFGTSVEETQYF; D gene: TRBD2; clone size: -; J gene: TRBJ2-5; V gene: TRBV10-3
CDR3 DNA: TGTGCCACCAGTGATGGGTTTAATTCACCCCTCCACTTT; CDR3 protein: CATSDGFNSPLHF; D gene: -; clone size: -; J gene: TRBJ1-6; V gene: TRBV24-1
CDR3 DNA: TGTGCCAGCAGTTCGACAGATAGCAATCAGCCCCAGCATTTT; CDR3 protein: CASSSTDSNQPQHF; D gene: -; clone size: few; J gene: TRBJ1-5; V gene: TRBV12-3/TRBV12-4
CDR3 DNA: TGTGCCAGCAGCCTAAAAGCGGGGGGCTACACAGATACGCAGTATTTT; CDR3 protein: CASSLKAGGYTDTQYF; D gene: TRBD2; clone size: few; J gene: TRBJ2-3; V gene: TRBV7-3
CDR3 DNA: TGTGCCAGCAGTTTACGACTAAAGTCCTACAATGAGCAGTTCTTC; CDR3 protein: CASSLRLKSYNEQFF; D gene: -; clone size: few; J gene: TRBJ2-1; V gene: TRBV12-3/TRBV12-4
CDR3 DNA: TGTGCCAGCAGGGAAGGGACAGGGGCTGGAAACACCATATATTTT; CDR3 protein: CASREGTGAGNTIYF; D gene: TRBD1; clone size: -; J gene: TRBJ1-3; V gene: TRBV12-3/TRBV12-4
CDR3 DNA: TGCAGTGCTATACGGGGTTGGGATGAGCAGTTCTTC; CDR3 protein: CSAIRGWDEQFF; D gene: -; clone size: few; J gene: TRBJ2-1; V gene: TRBV20-1
CDR3 DNA: TGTGCCAGCAGCTCTGACAGCTCTGGAAACACCATATATTTT; CDR3 protein: CASSSDSSGNTIYF; D gene: -; clone size: -; J gene: TRBJ1-3; V gene: TRBV7-3